The present entry profiles one TCR beta chain with its context. Germline CDR1 MGHRA, CDR2 YSYEKL. V lost 1 base to trimming and J lost 5 bases; unmatched junction nucleotides: 6. The CDR3 sequence is 17 residues long. Libraries were prepared by immunoSEQ multiplex PCR; TCRdb keeps only in-frame clonotypes and omits some of them. This sample has about 140,000 clones, with 80% to 95% found just once. These data come from a study of T cell responses to AZD1222 COVID-19 vaccine. This clonotype was sampled from an adult in good health. The chain carries TRBV4-1 and TRBJ2-1, with 12 bases matching TRBD2. The starting material was peripheral blood, obtained on day 0 of AZD1222 vaccination. The CDR3 DNA follows: TGCGCCAGCAGCCAAGCTGGACTAGCGGGAATGGACAATGAGCAGTTCTTC. The encoded protein is CASSQAGLAGMDNEQFF.